The source of this TCR beta chain is a study of T cells after yellow fever vaccination (dated by TCRdb to between 2018 and 2021). Regarding the complete study: Libraries from fractions with low cell numbers were prepared with the SMART-Seq v4 Ultra Low Input RNA kit. Blood was drawn at multiple timepoints before and after primary and secondary immunization, with bulk PBMC replicates and cell subsets isolated. To follow T-cell clones before and after both primary and booster YFV17D yellow fever vaccination, bulk TCR alpha and beta repertoires underwent longitudinal sequencing. Two healthy male donors, one aged 18 to 29 and one aged 30 to 40 years, were included in the cohort.

On this clonotype: The target of this receptor is not known. No much larger clone exists at a distance of one base, and base qualities are not known.

Sample treatment or condition, as interpreted from the label and publication: live attenuated yellow fever vaccine strain. Two biological replicates of bulk PBMCs were collected at each blood-draw timepoint. A standard Ficoll-Paque protocol was used to isolate PBMCs from peripheral blood. TriZol was used to extract RNA from bulk PBMCs, from CD4 and CD8 fractions, and from dextramer-positive and dextramer-negative fractions. The study at large found these results: Most clones expanded after primary vaccination were re-detected after the booster (approximately 96% of CD4 and about nine tenths of CD8), suggesting broad memory maintenance. The study included only a couple of donors, which limits how far the findings can be generalized. FACS-sorted repertoires could contain abundant contaminating clonotypes from the bulk population, so computational filtering was required. A small share of clonotypes occurred in both CD4 and CD8 compartments, likely arising from convergent recombination. The secondary T-cell response was weaker than the primary response but faster, peaking on day 5 instead of day 15.

TCR cDNA was synthesized by 5'RACE template switching, through which a universal primer site and unique molecular identifiers were introduced. Priming for cDNA synthesis came from both the TCR alpha and TCR beta constant segments. Library amplification used two PCR steps, and the second PCR step added sample barcodes and sequencing adapters. Libraries were sequenced on Illumina HiSeq 2500 (2x100 bp) or NovaSeq (2x150 bp). Processing in the source paper ran as follows. Demultiplexing of reads and collapsing into UMI consensus sequences were performed with MIGEC, and V(D)J alignment was carried out with MiXCR. Vaccine-responding clonotypes were defined with edgeR using replicate PBMC samples, requiring FDR below 0.01 and a log2 fold change above 5 up to day 15. Bulk clonotypes were assigned CD4 or CD8 identity according to which sequenced CD4 or CD8 repertoire held them at higher abundance. The public reads were reanalyzed by TCRdb: fastp trimming at Q25, MiXCR alignment, in-frame beta chains only. Entries are consolidated by CDR3 protein sequence, retaining the most common genes and DNA. The V and J calls come from TCRdb's annotation, not from the publication. This sample has under 550,000 distinct CDR3 sequences in its table, and 21% of those were observed once. Roughly a sixth of the sample belongs to the ten largest clones.

The source was PBMCs, collected roughly 23 days after the first yellow fever vaccination. The clonotype originates from a man younger than 35 who received the YFV17D yellow fever vaccine.

Read as DNA, the sequence is TGTGCCAGCAGCTCTAGCCCCGGGGTCCATCAGCCCCAGCATTTT. It is translated as CASSSSPGVHQPQHF. Here the chain combines TRBV7-2 and TRBJ1-5; no D segment can be confidently identified. Sequences SGHTA (CDR1) and FQGNSA (CDR2) are obtained from the germline V gene. V was cut back by 4 bases and J by 5 bases, leaving a gap of 15 bases between them. The CDR3 has 15 amino acids, counting the end cysteine and phenylalanine. Only the CDR3 DNA stays, 45 bases, in frame from base 1. The full variable domain, completed from the reference TRBV7-2 and TRBJ1-5 proteins outside the CDR3, reads GAGVSQSPSNKVTEKGKDVELRCDPISGHTALYWYRQSLGQGLEFLIYFQGNSAPDKSGLPSDRFSAERTGGSVSTLTIQRTQQEDSAVYLCASSSSPGVHQPQHFGDGTRLSIL.